A selection of T cell receptor beta chains follows, all from one sample in a study of blood T cell repertoires in COVID-19. Some clones are missing from TCRdb's copy, which holds only in-frame ones; the method was immunoSEQ multiplex PCR. Of approximately 250,000 clones in the sample, 86% were seen once. Sequenced input: peripheral blood. The source of these receptors is a man aged 40-50 years with active or convalescent COVID-19. Both conserved end residues are part of each CDR3. The D gene is left open where the match is weak. Clone size appears in some rows only: once, few, many, or a class for an expanded clone.

d_gene: NA; abundance: NA; j_gene: TRBJ2-5; v_gene: TRBV7-3; CDR3nt: TGTGCCAGCAGCCCCAGCGTGCAAGAGACCCAGTACTTC; CDR3aa: CASSPSVQETQYF
d_gene: NA; abundance: NA; j_gene: TRBJ2-2; v_gene: TRBV7-7; CDR3nt: TGTGCCAGCAGCCCCCTCCCCGGGACAACGGGGGAGCTGTTTTTT; CDR3aa: CASSPLPGTTGELFF
d_gene: NA; abundance: once; j_gene: TRBJ1-1; v_gene: TRBV30; CDR3nt: TGTGCCTGGACAGGGATTATGAACACTGAAGCTTTCTTT; CDR3aa: CAWTGIMNTEAFF
d_gene: TRBD1; abundance: NA; j_gene: TRBJ2-7; v_gene: TRBV6-5; CDR3nt: TGTGCCAGCAGTTACTCAGGGACAGGCTACGAGCAGTACTTC; CDR3aa: CASSYSGTGYEQYF
d_gene: NA; abundance: once; j_gene: TRBJ1-1; v_gene: TRBV11-1; CDR3nt: TGTGCCATCCTACCCCCGGGGGAAAGGAACACTGAAGCTTTCTTT; CDR3aa: CAILPPGERNTEAFF
d_gene: TRBD1; abundance: NA; j_gene: TRBJ1-6; v_gene: TRBV19; CDR3nt: TGTGCCAGTAAGGACAGGGGAAGTTATAATTCACCCCTCCACTTT; CDR3aa: CASKDRGSYNSPLHF
d_gene: TRBD1; abundance: once; j_gene: TRBJ2-5; v_gene: TRBV7-9; CDR3nt: TGTGCCAGCAGCCCCGACAGGGGGCCGGAGGAGACCCAGTACTTC; CDR3aa: CASSPDRGPEETQYF
d_gene: NA; abundance: once; j_gene: TRBJ2-6; v_gene: TRBV3-1/TRBV3-2; CDR3nt: TGTGCCAGCAGCCAAATGGCAGGGTCTGGGGCCAACGTCCTGACTTTC; CDR3aa: CASSQMAGSGANVLTF
d_gene: TRBD2; abundance: NA; j_gene: TRBJ2-3; v_gene: TRBV7-9; CDR3nt: TGTGCCAGCAGCTCCCCCTCTACGGGAGGGCTCACAGATACGCAGTATTTT; CDR3aa: CASSSPSTGGLTDTQYF
d_gene: NA; abundance: NA; j_gene: TRBJ2-7; v_gene: TRBV7-8; CDR3nt: TGTGCCAGCGCATTGGGCAGTAGCTCCTACGAGCAGTACTTC; CDR3aa: CASALGSSSYEQYF
d_gene: NA; abundance: NA; j_gene: TRBJ2-3; v_gene: TRBV27; CDR3nt: TGTGCCAGCAGTTTGGGCCCCAGGGCAGATACGCAGTATTTT; CDR3aa: CASSLGPRADTQYF
d_gene: NA; abundance: NA; j_gene: TRBJ1-1; v_gene: TRBV4-1; CDR3nt: TGCGCCAGCAGCCAAGACTACGAGAACACTGAAGCTTTCTTT; CDR3aa: CASSQDYENTEAFF
d_gene: NA; abundance: NA; j_gene: TRBJ1-3; v_gene: TRBV13; CDR3nt: TGTGCCAGCAGCCAACGGCCTCACAGGACTAACTCTGGAAACACCATATATTTT; CDR3aa: CASSQRPHRTNSGNTIYF
d_gene: NA; abundance: NA; j_gene: TRBJ2-7; v_gene: TRBV23-1; CDR3nt: TGCGCCAGCAGTCAATCAAGTCGCGACGGGACCTACGAGCAGTACTTC; CDR3aa: CASSQSSRDGTYEQYF
d_gene: TRBD2; abundance: NA; j_gene: TRBJ2-1; v_gene: TRBV7-6; CDR3nt: TGTGCCAGCAGCTTAAATGGCGGGGGGGAAAATGAGCAGTTCTTC; CDR3aa: CASSLNGGGENEQFF
d_gene: NA; abundance: NA; j_gene: TRBJ1-1; v_gene: TRBV9; CDR3nt: TGTGCCAGCAGCGTCGCCCTAGGGACTAACACTGAAGCTTTCTTT; CDR3aa: CASSVALGTNTEAFF
d_gene: NA; abundance: NA; j_gene: TRBJ2-5; v_gene: TRBV3-1/TRBV3-2; CDR3nt: TGTGCCAGCAGCCCCGCCGAGGCAGGGCTAGAGACCCAGTACTTC; CDR3aa: CASSPAEAGLETQYF
d_gene: TRBD2; abundance: NA; j_gene: TRBJ2-1; v_gene: TRBV14; CDR3nt: TGTGCCAGCAGCCAAAGGAGAGCGAGGGAGGGCTCCTACAATGAGCAGTTCTTC; CDR3aa: CASSQRRAREGSYNEQFF
d_gene: NA; abundance: NA; j_gene: TRBJ2-7; v_gene: TRBV12-3/TRBV12-4; CDR3nt: TGTGCCAGCAGTTTAGTAAAATACGAGCAGTACTTC; CDR3aa: CASSLVKYEQYF
d_gene: NA; abundance: once; j_gene: TRBJ2-7; v_gene: TRBV27; CDR3nt: TGTGCCAGCAGTCTCGATCCGGGGGCAGGGGGAGAGCAGTACTTC; CDR3aa: CASSLDPGAGGEQYF
d_gene: NA; abundance: NA; j_gene: TRBJ2-1; v_gene: TRBV7-3; CDR3nt: TGTGCCAGCAGCTCTTCAGGAGGGTTTGGGTACAATGAGCAGTTCTTC; CDR3aa: CASSSSGGFGYNEQFF
d_gene: TRBD1; abundance: NA; j_gene: TRBJ1-6; v_gene: TRBV10-3; CDR3nt: TGTGCCATCAGTGAGCAAGGGGGCGCAGGGAATTCACCCCTCCACTTT; CDR3aa: CAISEQGGAGNSPLHF
d_gene: NA; abundance: NA; j_gene: TRBJ2-7; v_gene: TRBV6-5; CDR3nt: TGTGCCAGCAGCCCAGGACACTCCTACGAGCAGTACTTC; CDR3aa: CASSPGHSYEQYF
d_gene: TRBD1; abundance: NA; j_gene: TRBJ1-5; v_gene: TRBV7-9; CDR3nt: TGTGCCAGCAGCTTAACCCGGGACAGGGGTCAGCCCCAGCATTTT; CDR3aa: CASSLTRDRGQPQHF